The 4 T cell receptor beta chains below were found in one sample sequenced in a study of graft-versus-host responses after intestinal transplantation. Profiling relied on immunoSEQ multiplex PCR, and the TCRdb table lists in-frame clones only, not all of them. Of approximately 86,000 clones listed, about nine tenths are singletons. Antigen specificity for these receptors is unknown. The sample was unstimulated CD4+ T cells sorted from spleen or lymph node cells, taken before intestinal transplant. Receptors originate from a human donor who received an intestinal transplant.

The chain joins TRBV7-2 to TRBJ2-2, with D possibly matching TRBD2 (5 bases). The V and J ends lost 1 base and 8 bases respectively, with 11 bases between them. This CDR3 comprises 14 residues. Germline assignment: CDR1 SGHTA and CDR2 FQGNSA. The CDR3 region is CASSLVGGLGELFF. The CDR3 DNA follows: TGTGCCAGCAGCTTAGTAGGAGGTTTAGGGGAGCTGTTTTTT.

This clone was picked up a small number of times. The chain couples TRBV19 to TRBJ2-1; D is possibly TRBD1 (5 bases). CDR1 is LNHDA and CDR2 is SQIVND in the germline V gene (reference sequence). The CDR3 sequence is 14 residues long. V was clipped by 4 bases and J by 4 bases, with 11 bases between them. The CDR3 sequence: CASSRQLNYNEQFF. CDR3 nucleotides: TGTGCCAGTAGTAGACAGCTAAATTACAATGAGCAGTTCTTC.

This clone was detected once. This chain connects TRBV19 to TRBJ1-5, with D maybe TRBD1 (6 bases). Trimming pared 0 bases from V and 7 bases from J, leaving 13 bases between. CDR1 is LNHDA, CDR2 SQIVND, per germline (reference sequence). The CDR3 spans 15 residues. The CDR3 sequence: CASSIDPQGSQPQHF. The DNA of the CDR3 is TGTGCCAGTAGTATAGATCCTCAGGGGTCCCAGCCCCAGCATTTT. Looking up the rest from reference TRBV19 and TRBJ1-5 gives the full variable domain: DGGITQSPKYLFRKEGQNVTLSCEQNLNHDAMYWYRQDPGQGLRLIYYSQIVNDFQKGDIAEGYSVSREKKESFPLTVTSAQKNPTAFYLCASSIDPQGSQPQHFGDGTRLSIL.

With regard to this clone: The same CDR3 can be traced to other DNA sequences in this sample. J is TRBJ2-3 and V is TRBV2, with 11 nucleotides matching TRBD2. The CDR3 is made up of 14 amino acids. From germline, CDR1 is SNHLY and CDR2 FYNNEI. V lost 6 bases and J lost 3; bases outside the gene matches: 2. This CDR3 reads CASRTSGGTDTQYF. DNA of the CDR3: TGTGCCAGCAGAACTAGCGGGGGTACAGATACGCAGTATTTT.